This T cell receptor (beta chain) was sequenced for a study of T cell responses to AZD1222 COVID-19 vaccine (dated by TCRdb to about 2021). Background on the whole study: TCR sequencing was performed for roughly 240 trial participants, of whom 207 were given two doses of AZD1222 and approximately 25 were given two doses of MenACWY control vaccine. Trial participants were enrolled into age subgroups of 18-55, 56-69 and 70-plus years, which contained roughly 140, 27 and 60 TCR-sequenced participants, respectively. On the study overall, not on this receptor specifically: Reportedly, close to half of the unique spike-specific TCRs recognized epitopes lying outside the regions that are mutated in the B.1.351 and B.1.1.7 variants. After two AZD1222 doses, spike-specific TCR breadth and depth were significantly higher than at day 0 and than in MenACWY recipients. Because no samples from the day 14 peak response were available, repertoires could be characterized only after the peak T cell response. The 56-69-year group was small, and its depth increase did not reach significance, likely because of low power. Participants were mostly white British and included more females than males, and it was suggested by the authors that clonal diversity may have been underestimated. Vaccine-associated CD4 TCRs spanned the whole spike protein, with dominant responses in regions 160-218 and 743-854. Conclusions about previously exposed vaccinees are limited, since just five to seven AZD1222 recipients were seropositive for SARS-CoV-2 at baseline.

Sample time point, as interpreted from the label and publication: about 28 days (+/-7) after the second vaccine dose. Because spike-specific TCR depth and breadth did not differ between the two schedules, AZD1222 recipients who got a second dose at roughly 4 weeks were pooled with those who got a second dose at roughly 12 weeks. Vaccinee samples were obtained from the UK trials COV001 and COV002, which included a single-blind randomized controlled phase 2/3 trial of AZD1222 (ChAdOx1 nCoV-19) in healthy adults. For TCRbeta chain sequencing, PBMC samples from trial participants were taken at day 0 and at day 28 after the second dose. Turning to this clone: This receptor's antigen is unknown. Nothing much larger sits one base from this clone, and base qualities are not available.

The CDR3 regions of human TCRbeta chains were analyzed by immunosequencing. Regarding the original processing steps: Repertoire TCRs were matched against a reference library of SARS-CoV-2-specific TCRs generated with the MIRA antigen-specificity platform. Breadth meant the fraction of unique TCRs that were SARS-CoV-2-associated, whereas depth meant the fraction of total T cells that were SARS-CoV-2-associated. Using the MIRA data, each spike-specific TCR was mapped to the spike region that the TCR reacts to and placed in a CD4 or CD8 class. Log10-transformed breadth and depth values were compared by one-way ANOVA with Sidak's multiple comparisons tests. This immuneACCESS table, as held by TCRdb, lists in-frame sequences with V and J called but not all clones. Of the missing ones, under half trace to an unresolved V gene in checked studies; the others have no known cause. V, J and clone size reflect that table, while D and trimming were determined from the DNA. The sample contains around 130,000 clones, 75% to 95% of them found a single time. Clones ranked in the top ten supply 1.5% to 2% of the sample.

Measured from the cysteine to the phenylalanine, the CDR3 is 15 residues long. Just CDR3 DNA is preserved here, 45 bases in frame from base 1. The germline V gene encodes CDR1 MNHEY and CDR2 SVGAGI. V loses 0 bases, J loses 5 bases, and the germline ends lie 13 bases apart. The sequenced sample was peripheral blood, obtained 28 days after the second AZD1222 dose. The receptor's source is an adult who received the AZD1222 COVID-19 vaccine. The chain is assembled from TRBV6-5 and TRBJ2-5; the D region is possibly TRBD1 or TRBD2, each matching across 5 bases. The CDR3 region: CASSYSGTRVETQYF. The bases are TGTGCCAGCAGTTACTCTGGGACCCGTGTGGAGACCCAGTACTTC.